This is a list of T cell receptor beta chains from one sample in a study of vaccination and CD4 T cells after COVID-19. MiXCR, run by TCRdb on the PCR reads, gives a single entry per CDR3 protein. The sample holds several thousand distinct CDR3 sequences, around 33% seen once. For these TCRs, the target antigens are not known. What was sequenced was cultured CD4+ T cells from blood. The receptors here all came from a human donor with COVID-19. The CDR3 runs from the conserved cysteine through the conserved F or W. The order of the fields is D gene, clone size, V gene, J gene, CDR3 length, CDR3 protein, CDR3 DNA. D genes are given only for firm matches. Clone size is stated in some rows and not others, as once, few, many or a class when expanded.

-	few	TRBV6-1	TRBJ1-5	16	CASRQALAVGNQPQHF	TGTGCCAGCAGACAAGCATTAGCCGTCGGCAATCAGCCCCAGCATTTT
TRBD1	-	TRBV2	TRBJ2-5	14	CASRKTGIQETQYF	TGTGCCAGCAGAAAGACAGGGATCCAAGAGACCCAGTACTTC
-	-	TRBV4-3	TRBJ2-3	16	CASSQDSGRSTDTQYF	TGCGCCAGCAGCCAAGATTCGGGGCGGTCCACAGATACGCAGTATTTT
TRBD1	-	TRBV19	TRBJ1-6	14	CASSRDREASPLHF	TGTGCCAGTAGCCGGGACAGGGAGGCTTCACCCCTCCACTTT
-	-	TRBV6-1	TRBJ1-1	12	CASRRDISEAFF	TGTGCCAGCAGGAGGGACATTTCTGAAGCTTTCTTT
-	-	TRBV6-1	TRBJ1-1	13	CASTQPANTEAFF	TGTGCCAGCACCCAGCCGGCGAACACTGAAGCTTTCTTT
-	-	TRBV20-1	TRBJ1-5	15	CSARAYRVSNQPQHF	TGCAGTGCTAGAGCTTACAGAGTTAGCAATCAGCCCCAGCATTTT
-	-	TRBV11-3	TRBJ2-5	17	CASTVSGGRGLSETQYF	TGTGCCAGCACCGTTTCTGGTGGCCGTGGGTTGTCGGAGACCCAGTACTTC
-	few	TRBV12-3/TRBV12-4	TRBJ2-5	11	CASAQYETQYF	TGTGCCAGTGCACAGTACGAGACCCAGTACTTC
-	few	TRBV5-4	TRBJ1-6	13	CASSLLRNSPLHF	TGTGCCAGCAGCTTGTTAAGAAATTCACCCCTCCACTTT
TRBD2	-	TRBV15	TRBJ2-3	15	CATSRVSGAVDTQYF	TGTGCCACCAGCAGAGTTAGCGGGGCGGTAGATACGCAGTATTTT
-	-	TRBV27	TRBJ1-5	17	CASSPQLTVGSNQPQHF	TGTGCCAGCAGTCCGCAGCTGACGGTGGGGAGCAATCAGCCCCAGCATTTT
-	-	TRBV5-1	TRBJ1-1	12	CASVGMGTEAFF	TGCGCCAGCGTGGGTATGGGCACTGAAGCTTTCTTT
-	-	TRBV4-1	TRBJ2-1	11	CASSPQDEQFF	TGCGCCAGCAGCCCCCAAGATGAGCAGTTCTTC
-	-	TRBV27	TRBJ2-1	14	CATFGGSSYNEQFF	TGTGCCACGTTCGGTGGGAGCTCCTACAATGAGCAGTTCTTC
-	-	TRBV20-1	TRBJ2-3	12	CSASSRTDTQYF	TGCAGTGCTAGTTCGAGGACAGATACGCAGTATTTT
TRBD1	-	TRBV29-1	TRBJ1-5	15	CSVVVGQAGNQPQHF	TGCAGCGTTGTCGTGGGACAGGCGGGCAATCAGCCCCAGCATTTT
-	-	TRBV12-3/TRBV12-4	TRBJ2-5	14	CASRLRTDQETQYF	TGTGCCAGCAGGCTCAGGACAGACCAAGAGACCCAGTACTTC
-	-	TRBV6-1	TRBJ1-1	14	CASRRQTLNTEAFF	TGTGCCAGCAGGCGACAGACACTGAACACTGAAGCTTTCTTT
TRBD2	-	TRBV9	TRBJ2-1	18	CASSVATTSGTVYNEQFF	TGTGCCAGCAGCGTAGCTACGACTAGCGGGACCGTATACAATGAGCAGTTCTTC
-	-	TRBV20-1	TRBJ1-1	12	CSARGPNTEAFF	TGCAGTGCTAGAGGGCCAAACACTGAAGCTTTCTTT
-	-	TRBV6-1	TRBJ2-5	11	CASHSRETQYF	TGTGCCAGTCATTCCCGGGAGACCCAGTACTTC
-	-	TRBV20-1	TRBJ1-3	12	CSAKGLGNTIYF	TGCAGTGCCAAGGGACTCGGAAACACCATATATTTT
-	few	TRBV11-1	TRBJ1-1	14	CASSPQGMNTEAFF	TGTGCCAGCAGCCCCCAGGGGATGAACACTGAAGCTTTCTTT
-	few	TRBV19	TRBJ1-1	14	CASSHGTGDTEAFF	TGTGCCAGTAGCCATGGGACTGGGGACACTGAAGCTTTCTTT
TRBD2	-	TRBV28	TRBJ2-5	15	CASSEQRGRQETQYF	TGTGCCAGCAGCGAACAGCGGGGGAGACAAGAGACCCAGTACTTC
-	-	TRBV7-2	TRBJ1-5	14	CASSLQVDNQPQHF	TGTGCCAGCAGCTTACAAGTTGATAATCAGCCCCAGCATTTT
-	large	TRBV4-1	TRBJ1-2	11	CASSEGVGYTF	TGCGCCAGCAGCGAGGGTGTCGGCTACACCTTC
-	-	TRBV16	TRBJ2-3	14	CASSPRGSTDTQYF	TGTGCCAGCAGCCCCCGGGGGAGCACAGATACGCAGTATTTT
-	-	TRBV7-9	TRBJ2-7	13	CASSLLGSYEQYF	TGTGCCAGCAGCTTACTCGGGAGTTACGAGCAGTACTTC
-	-	TRBV7-2	TRBJ1-6	14	CASSLVLENSPLHF	TGTGCCAGCAGCTTAGTTTTGGAAAATTCACCCCTCCACTTT
-	medium-sized	TRBV30	TRBJ1-5	13	CAWSLDSYQPQHF	TGTGCCTGGAGTTTGGACTCGTACCAGCCCCAGCATTTT
-	few	TRBV20-1	TRBJ1-6	14	CSAQGQNYNSPLHF	TGCAGTGCCCAAGGACAGAATTATAATTCACCCCTCCACTTT
-	-	TRBV2	TRBJ1-5	14	CASSELLGNQPQHF	TGTGCCAGCAGTGAATTGTTGGGGAATCAGCCCCAGCATTTT
-	-	TRBV12-3/TRBV12-4	TRBJ1-2	11	CASSLKQTYTF	TGTGCCAGCAGTTTAAAGCAGACCTACACCTTC
-	-	TRBV5-1	TRBJ2-5	13	CASFDGAQETQYF	TGCGCCAGCTTCGACGGGGCCCAAGAGACCCAGTACTTC
-	-	TRBV6-1	TRBJ2-4	16	CASSPDLWVAKNIQYF	TGTGCCAGCAGTCCGGACTTGTGGGTGGCCAAAAACATTCAGTACTTC
-	few	TRBV10-2	TRBJ1-1	13	CASMEQGLEKAFF	TGCGCCAGCATGGAGCAGGGACTTGAAAAAGCTTTCTTT
-	-	TRBV5-1	TRBJ2-3	13	CATNQGSTDTQYF	TGCGCCACTAACCAGGGGAGCACAGATACGCAGTATTTT
TRBD1	-	TRBV29-1	TRBJ2-5	13	CSVKTGGRETQYF	TGCAGCGTTAAAACAGGGGGCCGGGAGACCCAGTACTTC
TRBD2	-	TRBV7-2	TRBJ2-2	18	CASSLFTSGGLSTGELFF	TGTGCCAGCAGCTTGTTCACTAGCGGGGGGCTTTCGACCGGGGAGCTGTTTTTT
-	-	TRBV20-1	TRBJ2-7	14	CSARNMRGPYEQYF	TGCAGTGCTAGAAACATGCGGGGGCCCTACGAGCAGTACTTC
TRBD1	-	TRBV7-9	TRBJ2-2	15	CASSVRQGDTGELFF	TGTGCCAGCAGCGTCCGACAGGGTGACACCGGGGAGCTGTTTTTT
TRBD1	few	TRBV28	TRBJ1-3	13	CASQDRSANTIYF	TGTGCCAGCCAGGACAGGAGTGCAAACACCATATATTTT
-	-	TRBV4-1	TRBJ1-2	14	CASSQDRRQSGYTF	TGCGCCAGCAGCCAAGATCGAAGACAGTCTGGCTACACCTTC
TRBD1	few	TRBV6-1	TRBJ1-6	13	CASSTRTGSTLHF	TGTGCCAGCAGTACCCGGACAGGGTCAACCCTCCACTTT
-	few	TRBV20-1	TRBJ1-2	13	CSASVPPNYGYTF	TGCAGTGCTAGTGTTCCCCCTAACTATGGCTACACCTTC
-	once	TRBV6-1	TRBJ2-7	15	CASSAIGDISYEQYF	TGTGCCAGCAGTGCCATAGGCGACATCTCCTACGAGCAGTACTTC
-	-	TRBV6-5	TRBJ1-2	17	CASSYSPSDLANYGYTF	TGTGCCAGCAGTTACTCGCCGTCCGACCTCGCTAACTATGGCTACACCTTC
-	few	TRBV12-3/TRBV12-4	TRBJ1-1	14	CASLDTWAGERAFF	TGTGCCAGCTTAGACACTTGGGCGGGCGAGAGGGCTTTCTTT
-	few	TRBV20-1	TRBJ1-1	14	CSARDRATAAQAFF	TGCAGTGCTAGAGATCGTGCGACAGCCGCTCAAGCTTTCTTT
-	-	TRBV7-2	TRBJ1-1	14	CASSPAGVGTEAFF	TGTGCCAGCAGCCCCGCAGGGGTCGGGACTGAAGCTTTCTTT
TRBD2	-	TRBV9	TRBJ2-5	17	CASSPTSGGARQETQYF	TGTGCCAGCAGCCCGACTAGCGGGGGGGCCCGCCAAGAGACCCAGTACTTC